The 10 T cell receptor beta chains listed next were all sequenced from one sample in a study of cytomegalovirus exposure and HLA in healthy donors (dated by TCRdb to about 2017). The library was produced with the immunoSEQ multiplex PCR assay. The multiplex PCR relied on a mix of 60 forward primers for TCR Vbeta segments and 13 reverse primers for TCR Jbeta segments. Not all clones reach the TCRdb copy of this immuneACCESS table, which keeps in-frame sequences only. Checked studies attribute under half of the gap to unresolved V genes and leave the rest unexplained. This sample is represented by fewer than 250,000 clones; roughly 80% of them were singletons. 4.5% to 7% of the sample is in the top ten clones. Input material: PBMCs. These receptor sequences come from a middle-aged man in good health and CMV-seropositive.

The chain employs TRBV6-1 and TRBJ2-1, with D maybe TRBD2 (5 bases). CDR1 is MNHNS and CDR2 is SASEGT in the germline V gene. The CDR3 runs to 15 residues. V was cut by 8 bases and J by 5 bases, with 19 bases left in between. CDR3 in amino acids: CASLSEGINDNEQFF. The CDR3 nucleotides are TGTGCCAGCTTAAGTGAGGGAATCAACGACAATGAGCAGTTCTTC.

J is TRBJ2-2 and V is TRBV18, with TRBD2 matching over 9 bases. Germline-derived CDR1 and CDR2 are KGHSH and LQKENI. Trimming removed 9 bases from V and 5 bases from J; junction bases left unmatched: 10. CDR3 length: 15 amino acids. The CDR3 is CASISGRTSTGELFF. CDR3 DNA sequence: TGTGCCAGTATAAGCGGGAGGACATCGACCGGGGAGCTGTTTTTT.

The gene calls are TRBV2 and TRBJ2-3; tentative D call: TRBD2 (5 bases). The germline V gene encodes CDR1 SNHLY and CDR2 FYNNEI. CDR3 size: 12 residues. Trimming took 8 bases from V and 2 from J, leaving 8 bases between them. CDR3 residues: CASGSATDTQYF. The CDR3 DNA reads TGTGCCAGCGGGAGCGCCACAGATACGCAGTATTTT.

This clone was detected only once. The V and J genes are TRBV6-5 and TRBJ1-2, with a possible D match to TRBD1 (5 bases). The CDR3 covers 15 residues. Germline-derived CDR1 and CDR2 are MNHEY and SVGAGI. The V end lost 2 bases, the J end lost 7 bases, and 17 bases lay between the germline ends. Here the CDR3 DNA reads TGTGCCAGCAGTTACGGTGCGGGGGAGGGCTTTGGCTACACCTTC. Encoded protein: CASSYGAGEGFGYTF.

For the CDR3, the DNA is TGTGCCAGCAGCTTAGGACAGGCGGATGGCTACACCTTC. It translates to CASSLGQADGYTF. V usage is TRBV13 and J usage is TRBJ1-2; D might be TRBD1 (5 bases). Looked up from germline, CDR1 is PRHDT and CDR2 is FYEKMQ (reference sequence). CDR3 length: 13 residues. Trimming took off 0 bases at V and 6 bases at J, with 8 bases between the two ends.

This clone was seen a few times. This chain uses TRBV6-5 with TRBJ2-1; the match to TRBD1 covers 9 bases. This CDR3 is built from 15 residues. Unmatched junction bases numbered 7, after V lost 2 bases and J lost 8 bases. Germline CDR1 is MNHEY and CDR2 is SVGAGI. CDR3 region: CASSYPGQGKHEQFF. CDR3 sequence (DNA): TGTGCCAGCAGTTACCCGGGACAGGGTAAACATGAGCAGTTCTTC.

The rearrangement uses TRBV7-9 and TRBJ2-1; D is perhaps TRBD2 (6 bases). Germline V lookup: CDR1 SEHNR, CDR2 FQNEAQ (reference sequence). CDR3 length: 15 residues. Trimming left V 5 bases short and J 3 bases short, with 14 bases between. The CDR3 loop is CASSPPRGLYNEQFF. The CDR3 region has the DNA TGTGCCAGCAGCCCTCCGCGGGGCCTCTACAATGAGCAGTTCTTC. Combining the CDR3 with reference TRBV7-9 and TRBJ2-1 gives the whole variable domain DTGVSQNPRHKITKRGQNVTFRCDPISEHNRLYWYRQTLGQGPEFLTYFQNEAQLEKSRLLSDRFSAERPKGSFSTLEIQRTEQGDSAMYLCASSPPRGLYNEQFFGPGTRLTVL.

The chain employs TRBV6-5 and TRBJ1-3; D not certain. V dropped 5 bases and J dropped 3 bases, with 11 bases sitting between them. CDR1 is MNHEY and CDR2 is SVGAGI in the germline V gene. The CDR3 consists of 14 residues. CDR3 protein: CASSPGRIGNTIYF. CDR3 bases: TGTGCCAGCAGTCCTGGGAGGATTGGAAACACCATATATTTT.

Note on this clone: The junction and the germline gene differ at one end; a read error may be behind it. This chain connects TRBV27 to TRBJ1-4, with D tentatively TRBD1 (6 bases). The length of the CDR3 is 16 residues. CDR1 MNHEY and CDR2 SMNVEV come from the germline V gene (reference sequence). For the CDR3, the DNA is TGTGCCAGCAGTTTGGACAGTTGGGGCACTAGTGAAAAACTGTTTTTT. Its translation: CASSLDSWGTSEKLFF.

The V and J genes are TRBV27 and TRBJ1-1, with 8 bases aligning to TRBD1. J was trimmed by 8 bases and V by 6 bases; bases with no gene match: 5. CDR3 length equals 12 residues. Germline CDR1 MNHEY, CDR2 SMNVEV (reference sequence). In DNA, the CDR3 is TGTGCCAGCAGCCGGAACAGGGGGGAAGCTTTCTTT. It specifies CASSRNRGEAFF.